The source of this TCR beta chain is a study of cytomegalovirus exposure and HLA in healthy donors. Study observations and caveats: CMV antigen specificity of a few CMV-associated chains was confirmed in vitro. Sequencing probably produced one cluster of sequence variants that were highly shared.

V was pared by 3 bases and J by 9 bases, with 7 bases of the junction left unmatched. CDR1 is GTSNPN, CDR2 SVGIG, per germline (reference sequence). CDR3 length: 13 residues. Comments on this clone: The antigen is unknown.

In the PCR, 60 Vbeta and 13 Jbeta primers were used. The repertoire was sequenced with immunoSEQ multiplex PCR; TCRdb's copy has only in-frame clones and lacks some. The table includes 210,000 or so clones, 77% detected once. This clonotype originated in a woman aged 55-75 years in good health and CMV-seropositive. Sequenced sample: PBMCs. The genes are TRBV30 and TRBJ2-1; 8 nucleotides line up with TRBD2. CDR3 DNA sequence: TGTGCCTGGAGCGTCCTAGCGGGTTTTGAGCAGTTCTTC. Its translation is CAWSVLAGFEQFF.